These 26 T cell receptor beta chains share one sample of origin, sequenced in a study of vaccination and CD4 T cells after COVID-19. With the Oncomine TCR Beta short-read assay, DNA from cultured CD4+ T cells was sequenced. TCRdb redid the calling of the PCR reads with MiXCR, one entry per CDR3 protein. The table has about 20,000 distinct CDR3 sequences, around three fifths seen once. Treatment: roughly ten-day PBMC culture with coronavirus spike peptide pools or control peptides (ViraFEST assay). These receptors have no identified antigens. Sequencing was carried out using CD4+ T cells from blood, cultured in vitro. The receptors originated from a human donor who had recovered from COVID-19.

The table lists this clonotype with a few counts. The chain carries TRBV10-3 and TRBJ2-7; D is unclear. Germline V lookup: CDR1 ENHRY, CDR2 SYGVKD. V gave up 1 base and J gave up 1 base, with 11 bases separating them. The CDR3 covers 15 residues. CDR3 sequence (DNA): TGTGCCATCAGTGAGTTGGCAGGTTCTTCCTACGAGCAGTACTTC. Its translation: CAISELAGSSYEQYF.

This sequence joins TRBV2 and TRBJ1-2; D gene unclear. CDR1 SNHLY and CDR2 FYNNEI come from the germline V gene. Trimming stripped 7 bases from V and 8 bases from J, with 20 bases between. The CDR3 totals 14 residues. The chain's CDR3 is CASITVQGGQGYTF. The CDR3 DNA sequence: TGTGCCAGCATAACGGTACAAGGTGGGCAGGGCTACACCTTC. Combining the CDR3 with reference TRBV2 and TRBJ1-2 gives the whole variable domain EPEVTQTPSHQVTQMGQEVILRCVPISNHLYFYWYRQILGQKVEFLVSFYNNEISEKSEIFDDQFSVERPDGSNFTLKIRSTKLEDSAMYFCASITVQGGQGYTFGSGTRLTVV.

This clonotype came up a few times. V and J are TRBV20-1 and TRBJ2-7; 7 bases are a match to TRBD2. The trim removed 5 bases at V and 0 bases at J, leaving 7 bases unmatched. Germline V gene data show CDR1 as DFQATT and CDR2 as SNEGSKA (reference sequence). The CDR3 is 14 residues long. The CDR3 protein is CSAHSGSSSYEQYF. DNA of the CDR3: TGCAGTGCTCATAGCGGGTCAAGCTCCTACGAGCAGTACTTC.

This chain links TRBV6-1 with TRBJ1-1; D remains unclear. The V gene lost 5 bases and the J gene lost 3 bases, with 13 bases spanning the gap. In germline, CDR1 is MNHNS, CDR2 SASEGT. The CDR3 sequence is 14 residues long. The DNA of the CDR3 is TGTGCCAGCAGTAGAGGAGGGTCGTACACTGAAGCTTTCTTT. Protein product: CASSRGGSYTEAFF.

J is TRBJ2-3 and V is TRBV7-2, with 7 bases identical to TRBD2. Germline CDR1 and CDR2: SGHTA and FQGNSA. V lost 1 base to trimming and J lost 2 bases; unmatched junction nucleotides: 6. This CDR3 spans 16 amino acids. The CDR3, as DNA: TGTGCCAGCAGCTTAGGGGGCGGGAGCCCCACAGATACGCAGTATTTT. Translation: CASSLGGGSPTDTQYF.

The chain links TRBV5-3 to TRBJ2-3; D gene uncertain. TRBV5-3 is known as an ORF, though its function is uncertain. The CDR3 loop spans 16 amino acids. V lost 3 bases and J 6 bases, leaving 20 bases between the germline ends. This chain's CDR3 is CARSCIGPHNGDTQYF. The CDR3 DNA follows: TGTGCCAGAAGCTGCATCGGACCACACAATGGGGATACGCAGTATTTT.

This sequence joins TRBV5-1 and TRBJ2-7, with 11 nucleotides matching TRBD2. There are 15 residues in the CDR3. CDR1 is SGHRS and CDR2 is YFSETQ in the germline V gene. Trimming at V came to 6 bases and at J to 3 bases, leaving 8 bases not matched to a gene. The CDR3 sequence is CASTTSGNGNYEQYF. Written as DNA, the CDR3 is TGCGCCAGCACGACTAGCGGGAATGGAAACTACGAGCAGTACTTC.

The chain uses TRBV5-8 and TRBJ2-7, with a weak D call TRBD2 (6 bases). Germline CDR1 SGHTS, CDR2 YDEGEE. There are 14 residues in the CDR3. V lost 3 bases and J lost 2, with 12 bases in between. CDR3 bases: TGTGCCAGCAGCTCCAGGACTATCACCTACGAGCAGTACTTC. Its translation: CASSSRTITYEQYF.

The chain couples TRBV11-2 to TRBJ2-2, with D unresolved. Germline CDR1 is SGHAT and CDR2 is FQNNGV. The CDR3 loop spans 12 amino acids. V lost 10 bases and J 4 bases, leaving 10 bases between the germline ends. The CDR3 DNA sequence: TGTGCCACCTCGGACGTCACCGGGGAGCTGTTTTTT. Its protein product is CATSDVTGELFF.

This clonotype was detected a few times. The chain has TRBV18 and TRBJ1-5; the match to TRBD1 covers 8 bases. This CDR3 spans 15 amino acids. Trimming removed 4 bases from V and 6 bases from J; junction bases left unmatched: 8. Germline CDR1 and CDR2: KGHSH and LQKENI. The CDR3: CASSLDRGVGQPQHF. The CDR3 nucleotides are TGTGCCAGCTCACTCGACAGGGGAGTAGGTCAGCCCCAGCATTTT.

The chain links TRBV11-2 to TRBJ1-5; possible D gene TRBD1, 5 bases. Germline values: CDR1 SGHAT, CDR2 FQNNGV. CDR3 size: 13 residues. Trimming pared 4 bases from V and 7 bases from J, leaving 11 bases between. CDR3 DNA sequence: TGTGCCAGCAGCTCGGGGCCCGGGCAGCCCCAGCATTTT. Its translation: CASSSGPGQPQHF.

The genes are TRBV28 and TRBJ1-1; D is perhaps TRBD1 (6 bases). Trimming stripped 2 bases from V and 5 bases from J, with 18 bases between. This CDR3 has 16 amino acids. CDR1 is MDHEN, CDR2 SYDVKM, per germline. This chain's CDR3 is CASSLPGGGLWTEAFF. CDR3 nucleotides: TGTGCCAGCAGTTTACCCGGAGGGGGTCTTTGGACTGAAGCTTTCTTT.

This clonotype turned up a few times. V usage is TRBV6-1 and J usage is TRBJ1-5; no clear D gene. The CDR3 loop spans 12 amino acids. V was trimmed by 6 bases and J by 6 bases, leaving 9 bases between them. Germline-derived CDR1 and CDR2 are MNHNS and SASEGT. The chain's CDR3 is CASSWSGQPQHF. The CDR3 coding sequence is TGTGCCAGCAGCTGGTCGGGTCAGCCCCAGCATTTT.

This clonotype has a single count. The chain employs TRBV4-3 and TRBJ2-2, with 8 bases fitting TRBD2. The CDR3 is made up of 15 amino acids. The J segment lost 3 bases and the V segment lost 0 bases, leaving 0 bases of the junction unmatched. The germline V gene encodes CDR1 LGHNA and CDR2 YSLEER. This CDR3 reads CASSQEAGDTGELFF. The DNA for the CDR3 is TGCGCCAGCAGCCAAGAAGCGGGGGACACCGGGGAGCTGTTTTTT.

The table lists this clonotype with a few counts. The V and J genes are TRBV19 and TRBJ1-2, with D hard to call. V dropped 3 bases and J dropped 4 bases, with 15 bases sitting between them. The CDR3 is 15 amino acids. The germline V gene has CDR1 LNHDA and CDR2 SQIVND (reference sequence). This CDR3 is CASSIPVGSFYGYTF. The CDR3 DNA reads TGTGCCAGTAGTATCCCCGTGGGCAGCTTCTATGGCTACACCTTC. Full variable domain (outside the CDR3, taken from reference TRBV19 and TRBJ1-2): DGGITQSPKYLFRKEGQNVTLSCEQNLNHDAMYWYRQDPGQGLRLIYYSQIVNDFQKGDIAEGYSVSREKKESFPLTVTSAQKNPTAFYLCASSIPVGSFYGYTFGSGTRLTVV.

The chain employs TRBV7-8 and TRBJ2-3; D unresolved. There are 12 residues in the CDR3. Germline assignment: CDR1 SGHVS and CDR2 FQNEAQ. Trimming left V 4 bases short and J 4 bases short, with 6 bases between. Here the CDR3 DNA reads TGTGCCAGCAGCTCCTTCGCAGATACGCAGTATTTT. Translated, it gives CASSSFADTQYF.

The CDR3 sequence: CASSSRQIIYGYTF. The CDR3 bases are TGTGCCAGCAGCTCACGACAGATTATCTATGGCTACACCTTC. The V gene is TRBV7-8, the J gene TRBJ1-2, with D possibly matching TRBD1 (5 bases). The CDR3 is 14 residues long. In germline, CDR1 is SGHVS, CDR2 FQNEAQ. V lost 4 bases, J lost 4 bases, and 13 bases lay in between.

This chain joins TRBV6-1 and TRBJ1-6, with TRBD1 as a possible D gene (6 bases). This CDR3 has 17 residues. The V gene lost 6 bases and the J gene lost 8 bases, with 23 bases spanning the gap. CDR1 and CDR2 from the germline V gene are MNHNS and SASEGT. The CDR3 loop is CASSPIGGQGTYSPLHF. CDR3 DNA sequence: TGTGCCAGCAGCCCCATAGGAGGGCAGGGGACCTATTCACCCCTCCACTTT.

The chain links TRBV24-1 to TRBJ2-7; 8 bases match TRBD1. This CDR3 contains 16 residues. The germline gives CDR1 KGHDR, CDR2 SFDVKD. The V gene end was trimmed by 2 bases and the J gene end by 2 bases; junction bases not matched to a gene: 7. CDR3 protein: CATSDSSATGAYEQYF. CDR3 nucleotide sequence: TGTGCCACCAGTGATTCCTCGGCGACAGGGGCCTACGAGCAGTACTTC.

The chain joins TRBV3-1 to TRBJ1-2, with 9 bases identical to TRBD1. Trimming took 2 bases from V and 5 from J; bases not matched to a gene: 3. Germline CDR1 reads LGHDT; CDR2 reads YNNKEL (reference sequence). CDR3 size: 14 residues. CDR3 amino acids: CASSQRGTGYGYTF. CDR3 DNA sequence: TGTGCCAGCAGCCAAAGAGGGACAGGGTATGGCTACACCTTC.

The sample holds a few counts of this clonotype. The rearrangement uses TRBV2 and TRBJ1-2, with a weak D call TRBD1 (5 bases). The germline V and J ends were trimmed by 7 bases and 2 bases, with 8 bases remaining between them. The CDR3 contains 12 residues. Germline CDR1 and CDR2: SNHLY and FYNNEI. CDR3: CASNSGNYGYTF. For the CDR3, the DNA is TGTGCCAGCAACTCAGGGAACTATGGCTACACCTTC.

The rearrangement uses TRBV6-1 and TRBJ2-4; no definite D call. The length of the CDR3 is 13 residues. Trimming took off 7 bases at V and 2 bases at J, with 9 bases between the two ends. CDR1 is MNHNS, CDR2 SASEGT, per germline. The DNA for the CDR3 is TGTGCCAGCACCGGCACCTCCAAAAACATTCAGTACTTC. Its translation: CASTGTSKNIQYF.

V is TRBV11-2 and J is TRBJ2-5, with unresolved D. Germline V CDR1 and CDR2: SGHAT, FQNNGV. V lost 0 bases to trimming and J lost 4 bases, with 12 bases between them. This CDR3 has 15 amino acids. Here the CDR3 reads CASSLDPGNRETQYF. The CDR3 DNA reads TGTGCCAGCAGCTTAGATCCTGGGAACAGAGAGACCCAGTACTTC.

V usage is TRBV6-2 or TRBV6-3 and J usage is TRBJ1-1; TRBD1 aligns across 9 bases. Germline CDR1 and CDR2: MNHEY and SVGEGT. The CDR3 loop spans 14 amino acids. The junction had 6 bases not matched to a gene; V was cut back by 6 bases and J by 4 bases. In DNA, the CDR3 is TGTGCCAGCAGGGACAGGGGAGGGGCCACTGAAGCTTTCTTT. Its protein is CASRDRGGATEAFF.

This clonotype was counted a few times. This chain uses TRBV9 with TRBJ2-5, with TRBD1 matching 7 bases. V gave up 3 bases and J gave up 1 base; unmatched junction bases: 6. CDR3 length: 15 amino acids. Per the germline V gene, CDR1 is SGDLS and CDR2 is YYNGEE. Here the CDR3 DNA reads TGTGCCAGCAGCGCGACAGGGATTCTCCAAGAGACCCAGTACTTC. Amino acids: CASSATGILQETQYF.

V is TRBV20-1 and J is TRBJ2-2; 12 bases map to TRBD2. CDR1 and CDR2 (germline): DFQATT, SNEGSKA (reference sequence). J was trimmed by 5 bases and V by 1 base; bases with no gene match: 5. The CDR3 consists of 16 residues. CDR3 region: CSARVGLAGKTGELFF. The DNA for the CDR3 is TGCAGTGCTAGAGTCGGACTAGCGGGGAAAACCGGGGAGCTGTTTTTT.